The entry that follows covers one T cell receptor (beta chain) sequence. The target antigen is unknown. RNA extraction and reverse transcription yielded cDNA as sequencing template. The protocol was immunoSEQ multiplex PCR, while the TCRdb copy is restricted to in-frame clones and leaves out a portion. The data show 170,000 or so clones, 58% seen once. Treatment: oral pan-JAK inhibitor, 5-10 mg twice daily. The sample is drawn from a study of CD8+ T cells in alopecia areata. Study background: People stayed on tofacitinib for 6 to 18 months, then stopped the drug for 6 months. Severity among treated patients was scored by the percentage of scalp area affected.

Notes on the study in general: Sequencing of scalp tissue also captures the resident alphabeta T cells of normal skin.

The germline gives CDR1 SGHVS, CDR2 FNYEAQ. The CDR3 totals 13 residues. Trimming removed 6 bases from V and 5 bases from J; junction bases left unmatched: 4. The origin of this receptor is a human donor with alopecia areata. Sample: CD8+ T cells sorted from blood, taken at week 24, from a patient treated with tofacitinib. V usage is TRBV7-6 and J usage is TRBJ2-7, with 10 nucleotides matching TRBD2. In DNA form, the CDR3 reads TGTGCCAGCAGGGCTAGCGGGGGAGACGAGCAGTACTTC. This translates into CASRASGGDEQYF. The variable domain in full, completed from reference TRBV7-6 and TRBJ2-7, reads GAGVSQSPRYKVTKRGQDVALRCDPISGHVSLYWYRQALGQGPEFLTYFNYEAQQDKSGLPNDRFSAERPEGSISTLTIQRTEQRDSAMYRCASRASGGDEQYFGPGTRLTVT.